The source of this T cell receptor beta chain is a study of blood T cell repertoires in COVID-19. In the study overall: Sample material is recorded as cDNA or gDNA derived from T cells, B-cell-depleted T cells, or PBMCs.

This clone turned up a few times. Source study methods: The assay estimated nucleated cells by amplifying reference gene primers. Produced via immunoSEQ multiplex PCR; TCRdb's table is partial and in-frame only. The D gene and trimming were derived from the DNA, and the V and J assignments and clone size from that table. The sample holds roughly 150,000 clones, less than 80% seen once. Participants had their cohort set by participant-reported clinical history. The CDR3 contains 13 residues. CDR1 and CDR2 from the germline V gene are MGHRA and YSYEKL. Trimming shortened V by 2 bases and J by 2 bases, and 6 bases separated the two germline ends.

The chain couples TRBV4-1 to TRBJ2-5, with D possibly matching TRBD2 (5 bases). Sequenced input: PBMCs or T cells enriched from blood (not recorded which). The receptor was derived from a woman aged 70-85 years in a cohort exposed to, infected with or recovered from COVID-19 (not recorded which). CDR3 coding DNA: TGCGCCAGCAGCCAACCGGGACAAGAGACCCAGTACTTC. Encoded protein: CASSQPGQETQYF.